The rows below give T cell receptor beta chains drawn from one sample of a study of shared clonotypes between healthy human individuals. The data were produced by immunoSEQ multiplex PCR, yet TCRdb's version contains in-frame clones alone and is incomplete. The sample lists around 940,000 clones; around three quarters were seen once. The specimen was memory CD4+ T cells sorted from blood. These receptors all stem from a young man in good health. Both conserved end residues are part of each CDR3. The order of the fields is J gene, clone size, D gene, V gene, CDR3 protein, CDR3 DNA. D genes are given only for firm matches. The size of a clone is reported for some rows only, either as once, few or many, or as a class for expanded clones.

>TRBJ2-3|few|.|TRBV7-2
CASSLWEVGTQYF
TGTGCCAGCAGCTTATGGGAAGTGGGTACGCAGTATTTT
>TRBJ2-3|.|TRBD1|TRBV5-1
CASRTGAHTDTQYF
TGCGCCAGTAGAACAGGGGCGCACACAGATACGCAGTATTTT
>TRBJ2-6|.|.|TRBV4-2
CASSQPGANVLTF
TGTGCCAGCAGCCAACCTGGGGCCAACGTCCTGACTTTC
>TRBJ2-2|few|.|TRBV5-1
CASSRSVFDTGELFF
TGCGCCAGCAGCCGGAGCGTCTTCGACACCGGGGAGCTGTTTTTT
>TRBJ1-6|.|.|TRBV6-1
CASLRGGNNSPLHF
TGTGCCAGCTTGCGAGGGGGTAACAATTCACCCCTCCACTTT
>TRBJ1-2|.|TRBD1|TRBV14
CASSQRQGESYGYTF
TGTGCCAGCAGCCAACGACAGGGAGAGAGCTATGGCTACACCTTC
>TRBJ2-5|.|.|TRBV18
CASSGLRETQYF
TGTGCCAGCTCCGGCCTTCGGGAGACCCAGTACTTC
>TRBJ1-1|.|.|TRBV7-9
CASSLSQGPAFF
TGTGCCAGCAGCTTAAGTCAGGGGCCAGCTTTCTTT
>TRBJ1-1|.|.|TRBV18
CASSPRAGENTEAFF
TGTGCCAGCTCACCACGGGCAGGGGAAAACACTGAAGCTTTCTTT
>TRBJ2-7|.|.|TRBV6-1
CASSVGGPRWEQYF
TGTGCCAGCAGTGTGGGAGGCCCGAGGTGGGAGCAGTACTTC
>TRBJ2-1|.|.|TRBV28
CASMVLDSYNEQFF
TGTGCCAGCATGGTGCTAGACTCCTACAATGAGCAGTTCTTC
>TRBJ1-1|.|.|TRBV15
CATSRDVMNTEAFF
TGTGCCACCAGCAGAGATGTAATGAACACTGAAGCTTTCTTT
>TRBJ1-3|.|.|TRBV28
CASSDRGNTIYF
TGTGCCAGCAGTGACCGGGGAAACACCATATATTTT
>TRBJ1-3|.|.|TRBV28
CASRAGKNTIYF
TGTGCCAGCAGGGCGGGGAAAAACACCATATATTTT
>TRBJ2-1|.|.|TRBV30
CAWSKLDNEQFF
TGTGCCTGGAGTAAACTCGACAATGAGCAGTTCTTC
>TRBJ2-2|once|.|TRBV7-2
CASSYQTGELFF
TGTGCCAGCAGCTACCAGACCGGGGAGCTGTTTTTT
>TRBJ2-7|once|TRBD1|TRBV7-9
CASSSRGPTYEQYF
TGTGCCAGCAGCTCCAGGGGGCCGACCTACGAGCAGTACTTC
>TRBJ1-5|.|.|TRBV5-8
CASSLSEASTNQPQHF
TGTGCCAGCAGCTTGTCCGAAGCCTCAACGAATCAGCCCCAGCATTTT
>TRBJ2-2|.|.|TRBV7-8
CASKTQPLRGKGGGELFF
TGTGCCAGCAAAACCCAGCCCCTGCGGGGGAAAGGGGGCGGGGAGCTGTTTTTT
>TRBJ2-7|.|.|TRBV9
CASSPNGDTTYEQYF
TGTGCCAGCAGCCCTAACGGGGACACTACCTACGAGCAGTACTTC
>TRBJ2-7|.|.|TRBV23-1
CASSPSQGSSYEQYF
TGCGCCAGCAGCCCCTCCCAGGGAAGCTCCTACGAGCAGTACTTC
>TRBJ2-7|.|TRBD1|TRBV5-6
CASSQTGQGAREQYF
TGTGCCAGCAGCCAAACGGGACAGGGGGCGCGGGAGCAGTACTTC
>TRBJ2-2|.|TRBD2|TRBV4-3
CASSQELAGWQGELFF
TGCGCCAGCAGCCAAGAACTAGCGGGTTGGCAAGGGGAGCTGTTTTTT
>TRBJ2-3|many|.|TRBV2
CASSTGGFQYF
TGTGCCAGCAGTACCGGGGGATTCCAGTATTTT
>TRBJ1-1|.|.|TRBV28
CASRMRWTEAFF
TGTGCCAGCAGGATGAGGTGGACTGAAGCTTTCTTT
>TRBJ2-5|.|.|TRBV10-3
CAISDSGAETQYF
TGTGCCATCAGTGATTCCGGGGCAGAGACCCAGTACTTC
>TRBJ1-3|.|.|TRBV19
CASSIGGRNTIYF
TGTGCCAGTAGTATTGGCGGGCGGAACACCATATATTTT
>TRBJ2-7|.|TRBD1|TRBV5-4
CASSLTGTSYEQYF
TGTGCCAGCAGCCTGACAGGGACCTCCTACGAGCAGTACTTC
>TRBJ2-1|.|TRBD2|TRBV6-4
CASRDNSGIGDEQFF
TGTGCCAGCAGAGACAATAGCGGGATTGGCGATGAGCAGTTCTTC
>TRBJ2-7|few|.|TRBV2
CASKPGRVDSYEQYF
TGTGCCAGCAAACCGGGACGGGTGGACTCCTACGAGCAGTACTTC
>TRBJ2-3|few|.|TRBV9
CASSFLRGTDTQYF
TGTGCCAGCAGCTTCCTGAGGGGCACAGATACGCAGTATTTT
>TRBJ1-2|.|TRBD1|TRBV5-1
CASSLSPGQGNRYTF
TGCGCCAGCAGCTTATCGCCGGGACAGGGGAATCGCTACACCTTC
>TRBJ1-2|.|TRBD1|TRBV14
CASSQDVKGQVF
TGTGCCAGCAGCCAAGATGTAAAGGGACAGGTCTTC
>TRBJ2-3|.|.|TRBV27
CASSFGGTDTQYF
TGTGCCAGCAGTTTCGGGGGAACAGATACGCAGTATTTT
>TRBJ1-1|few|.|TRBV29-1
CSAEGGPGDTEAFF
TGCAGCGCTGAAGGAGGGCCGGGGGACACTGAAGCTTTCTTT
>TRBJ1-1|.|.|TRBV15
CATSREMGARGTEAFF
TGTGCCACCAGCAGAGAGATGGGGGCAAGAGGAACTGAAGCTTTCTTT
>TRBJ2-2|.|.|TRBV5-1
CASSLRATGELFF
TGCGCCAGCAGCTTGAGGGCCACCGGGGAGCTGTTTTTT
>TRBJ1-1|.|.|TRBV2
CASSGHMNTEAFF
TGTGCCAGCAGTGGGCACATGAACACTGAAGCTTTCTTT
>TRBJ1-4|.|.|TRBV5-1
CASSQVNEKLFF
TGCGCCAGCAGCCAAGTCAATGAAAAACTGTTTTTT
>TRBJ1-1|.|.|TRBV5-1
CASSFRQGGDTEAFF
TGCGCCAGCAGCTTCCGGCAGGGCGGAGACACTGAAGCTTTCTTT
>TRBJ2-2|.|.|TRBV7-8
CASSSDRIKRKNTGELFF
TGTGCCAGCAGCTCAGACCGAATCAAAAGAAAGAACACCGGGGAGCTGTTTTTT
>TRBJ1-4|.|.|TRBV18
CASSPPSANEKLFF
TGTGCCAGCTCTCCCCCATCCGCTAATGAAAAACTGTTTTTT
>TRBJ2-7|.|TRBD2|TRBV14
CASSPLGLAGGYEQYF
TGTGCCAGCAGCCCGCTGGGACTAGCGGGAGGCTACGAGCAGTACTTC
>TRBJ1-5|.|TRBD1|TRBV19
CASSMEGAGKQPQHF
TGTGCCAGTAGTATGGAGGGGGCAGGTAAACAGCCCCAGCATTTT
>TRBJ2-7|.|TRBD1|TRBV20-1
CSVPDRGREYF
TGCAGTGTCCCGGACAGGGGGAGGGAGTACTTC
>TRBJ2-7|.|TRBD1|TRBV5-1
CASSLSDRGRYEQYF
TGCGCCAGCAGCTTGTCGGACAGGGGGAGGTACGAGCAGTACTTC
>TRBJ1-2|.|.|TRBV2
CASTGQGGWGYTF
TGTGCCAGCACGGGCCAGGGAGGTTGGGGATACACCTTC
>TRBJ2-7|.|TRBD2|TRBV6-6
CASSRGTSGGYEQYF
TGTGCCAGCAGTCGAGGGACTAGCGGGGGTTACGAGCAGTACTTC
>TRBJ2-1|.|TRBD1|TRBV18
CASTFTGTALNEQFF
TGTGCCAGTACATTTACCGGGACAGCTTTAAATGAGCAGTTCTTC